This T cell receptor (beta chain) was captured in a study of T cell responses to AZD1222 COVID-19 vaccine. Deletions cut 0 bases from V and 0 bases from J, with 14 bases between. Germline CDR1 SGHTA, CDR2 FQGNSA. The CDR3 covers 17 residues. As for this clone: The antigen remains unidentified.

Study-level points and caveats: Repertoires were obtained solely post-peak T cell response.

Measured with immunoSEQ multiplex PCR; TCRdb has only the in-frame clones, and not every one. The table lists 150,000 or so clones, about nine tenths of them singletons. The gene calls are TRBV7-2 and TRBJ1-2; perhaps TRBD1 as D (5 bases). Sequenced here: peripheral blood, sampled on day 0 of MenACWY control vaccination. The clonotype was recovered from an adult in good health. The CDR3 spells CASSLAGNGATNYGYTF. DNA of the CDR3: TGTGCCAGCAGCTTAGCCGGTAATGGGGCCACTAACTATGGCTACACCTTC.